Listed here are 17 T cell receptor beta chains from one sample, sequenced in a study of early T cells in non-severe SARS-CoV-2 infection. Using its own MiXCR run on the 5' RACE reads, TCRdb lists one record per CDR3 protein. The sample has 20,000 to 25,000 distinct CDR3 sequences; around 4% are singletons. Material for sequencing was whole blood. All receptors derive from an adult who was a healthcare worker with PCR-confirmed SARS-CoV-2 infection or an uninfected control (not recorded which).

The rearrangement uses TRBV7-3 and TRBJ2-7, with D possibly called TRBD1 or TRBD2 (5 bases each). V gave up 2 bases and J gave up 3 bases, with 14 bases separating them. This CDR3 region has 15 residues. Germline V gene data show CDR1 as SGHTA and CDR2 as FQGTGA. In DNA, the CDR3 is TGTGCCAGCAGCTTAGGCCGGGACCTCAACTACGAGCAGTACTTC. Translated: CASSLGRDLNYEQYF.

This clonotype was seen at least ten times. The rearrangement uses TRBV11-2 and TRBJ1-1; no firm D call. This CDR3 is 15 amino acids long. Trimming removed 1 base at V and 2 bases at J, with 11 bases between. Germline lookup yields CDR1 SGHAT and CDR2 FQNNGV. This chain's CDR3 is CASSLGPALNTEAFF. The CDR3 coding sequence is TGTGCCAGCAGCTTAGGGCCAGCCTTAAACACTGAAGCTTTCTTT.

This clonotype showed up many times. The chain links TRBV7-9 to TRBJ2-1; weak D call: TRBD2 (5 bases). The CDR3 is made up of 15 amino acids. In germline, CDR1 is SEHNR, CDR2 FQNEAQ (reference sequence). V was shortened by 2 bases and J by 0 bases, with 8 bases between the two germline ends. The CDR3 DNA reads TGTGCCAGCAGCTTATGGCGGGCCTCCTACAATGAGCAGTTCTTC. Amino acid sequence: CASSLWRASYNEQFF.

There are many counts of this clonotype. The chain recombines TRBV30 with TRBJ1-2, with TRBD1 matching 7 bases. Per germline, CDR1 GTSNPN and CDR2 SVGIG (reference sequence). The CDR3 covers 13 residues. J gave up 8 bases and V 5 bases, and 11 bases lay outside the gene matches. The CDR3 bases are TGTGCCTGGGGGGGACAGTCACGTCGCGGCTACACCTTC. It yields the protein CAWGGQSRRGYTF. Based on the CDR3 plus reference TRBV30 and TRBJ1-2, the full variable domain is SQTIHQWPATLVQPVGSPLSLECTVEGTSNPNLYWYRQAAGRGLQLLFYSVGIGQISSEVPQNLSASRPQDRQFILSSKKLLLSDSGFYLCAWGGQSRRGYTFGSGTRLTVV.

This clonotype was seen just once. The chain is built from TRBV19 and TRBJ2-2; tentatively, D is TRBD1 (6 bases). V was pared by 5 bases and J by 3 bases, with 13 bases between. The V gene's germline CDR1 is LNHDA and CDR2 SQIVND (reference sequence). The CDR3 covers 15 residues. The DNA for the CDR3 is TGTGCCAGTAGTGATAGGGGGTGCGACACCGGGGAGCTGTTTTTT. Translated: CASSDRGCDTGELFF. The entire variable domain, with the rest obtained from reference TRBV19 and TRBJ2-2, is as follows: DGGITQSPKYLFRKEGQNVTLSCEQNLNHDAMYWYRQDPGQGLRLIYYSQIVNDFQKGDIAEGYSVSREKKESFPLTVTSAQKNPTAFYLCASSDRGCDTGELFFGEGSRLTVL.

A few counts support this clonotype. J is TRBJ1-6 and V is TRBV10-3, with TRBD1 matching 7 bases. Per the germline V gene, CDR1 is ENHRY and CDR2 is SYGVKD. CDR3 length: 18 residues. The J segment lost 7 bases and the V segment lost 6 bases, leaving 18 bases of the junction unmatched. This CDR3 reads CAISAGTAIRSPNSPLHF. In nucleotides, the CDR3 is TGTGCCATCAGCGCTGGGACAGCAATTCGATCCCCAAATTCACCCCTCCACTTT.

This chain links TRBV15 with TRBJ1-4; the D gene is possibly TRBD1 (6 bases). With 0 bases removed from V and 12 bases from J, the gap between germline ends came to 14 bases. There are 14 residues in the CDR3. Germline V gene lookup returns CDR1 LNHNV and CDR2 YYDKDF (reference sequence). The CDR3, as DNA: TGTGCCACCAGCAGAGATTACGAAGGGGGAGAACTGTTTTTT. Its translation: CATSRDYEGGELFF.

This clonotype showed up many times. The chain has TRBV11-1 and TRBJ2-3, with D maybe TRBD1 (6 bases). Trimming pared 4 bases from V and 2 bases from J, leaving 10 bases between. The CDR3 has 14 residues. Germline values: CDR1 SGHAT, CDR2 FQDESV (reference sequence). DNA of the CDR3: TGTGCCAGCAGCTCTGGGGGCTACACAGATACGCAGTATTTT. Encoded protein: CASSSGGYTDTQYF.

The V and J genes are TRBV6-2 or TRBV6-3 and TRBJ2-5, with D hard to call. The germline V gene encodes CDR1 MNHEY and CDR2 SVGEGT. V was trimmed by 7 bases and J by 4 bases, leaving 19 bases between them. The CDR3 has 15 residues. The CDR3 nucleotides read TGTGCCAGCACCGACGTTCTACCCTGGCGAGAGACCCAGTACTTC. Translation gives CASTDVLPWRETQYF.

This clonotype has at least ten counts. V is TRBV18 and J is TRBJ1-1; D possibly corresponds to TRBD1 (5 bases). With 3 bases removed from V and 1 base from J, the gap between germline ends came to 15 bases. The CDR3 sequence is 16 residues long. Germline V gene data show CDR1 as KGHSH and CDR2 as LQKENI. CDR3 amino acids: CASSPVDRVKNTEAFF. The DNA for the CDR3 is TGTGCCAGCTCACCGGTTGACAGAGTTAAGAACACTGAAGCTTTCTTT.

The V call is TRBV6-2 or TRBV6-3, the J call TRBJ2-4, with TRBD1 matching over 9 bases. The length of the CDR3 is 16 residues. The germline V gene encodes CDR1 MNHEY and CDR2 SVGEGT. The V and J ends lost 6 bases and 3 bases, in that order; junction bases with no gene match: 9. This chain's CDR3 is CASRWGQGWIKNIQYF. The CDR3 DNA is TGTGCCAGCAGATGGGGACAGGGATGGATCAAAAACATTCAGTACTTC.

At least ten counts were recorded for this clonotype. The chain has TRBV11-2 and TRBJ2-7, with a tentative D call TRBD1 (6 bases). The ends were cut back, 4 bases at V and 1 base at J, with 14 bases in the middle. The germline V gene encodes CDR1 SGHAT and CDR2 FQNNGV. The CDR3 is 15 amino acids. Written as DNA, the CDR3 is TGTGCCAGCAGCTCCAGGGGCTTCCCGTCCTACGAGCAGTACTTC. Its protein is CASSSRGFPSYEQYF. Based on the CDR3 plus reference TRBV11-2 and TRBJ2-7, the full variable domain is EAGVAQSPRYKIIEKRQSVAFWCNPISGHATLYWYQQILGQGPKLLIQFQNNGVVDDSQLPKDRFSAERLKGVDSTLKIQPAKLEDSAVYLCASSSRGFPSYEQYFGPGTRLTVT.

There are many counts of this clonotype. The J gene is TRBJ2-7, the V gene TRBV7-2, with 9 bases identical to TRBD2. V lost 6 bases and J lost 1; bases outside the gene matches: 4. Germline V gives CDR1 SGHTA, CDR2 FQGNSA. The CDR3 is 14 amino acids. In DNA form, the CDR3 reads TGTGCCAGCAGACTTAGCGGGGGTTCCTACGAGCAGTACTTC. This encodes CASRLSGGSYEQYF. Based on the CDR3 plus reference TRBV7-2 and TRBJ2-7, the full variable domain is GAGVSQSPSNKVTEKGKDVELRCDPISGHTALYWYRQSLGQGLEFLIYFQGNSAPDKSGLPSDRFSAERTGGSVSTLTIQRTQQEDSAVYLCASRLSGGSYEQYFGPGTRLTVT.

In its sample, this clonotype was seen many times. The junction differs from germline at one of its ends, possibly a read error. The CDR3 sequence: CSVASGGYQETQYF. The DNA of the CDR3 is TGCAGTGTTGCTAGCGGGGGGTACCAAGAGACCCAGTACTTC. This chain links TRBV29-1 with TRBJ2-5; 11 bases align to TRBD2. Looked up from germline, CDR1 is SQVTM and CDR2 is ANQGSEA. CDR3 length equals 14 residues.

This clonotype was counted at least ten times. V is TRBV5-4 and J is TRBJ2-5; 10 positions match TRBD1. This CDR3 comprises 14 residues. V gave up 4 bases and J gave up 5 bases; unmatched junction bases: 5. CDR1 and CDR2 from the germline V gene are SGHNT and YYREEE (reference sequence). The CDR3 DNA sequence: TGTGCCAGCAGCCGGGACAGGGGATGGGAGACCCAGTACTTC. This sequence encodes CASSRDRGWETQYF.

This clonotype was recorded many times. CDR3 protein: CASSPQGGSYGYTF. The CDR3 nucleotides are TGTGCCAGTAGTCCCCAGGGGGGATCCTATGGCTACACCTTC. This chain joins TRBV19 and TRBJ1-2; TRBD1 matches 7 bases. Germline loops: CDR1 LNHDA, CDR2 SQIVND (reference sequence). The CDR3 has 14 residues. V was pared by 5 bases and J by 4 bases, with 7 bases of the junction left unmatched.

The table lists this clonotype with many counts. This chain links TRBV20-1 with TRBJ2-7; 14 nucleotides match TRBD2. Trimming took 0 bases from V and 2 from J; bases not matched to a gene: 0. Germline V lookup: CDR1 DFQATT, CDR2 SNEGSKA (reference sequence). This CDR3 comprises 15 residues. The CDR3 sequence is CSARETSGRAYEQYF. Written as DNA, the CDR3 is TGCAGTGCTAGAGAGACTAGCGGGAGGGCCTACGAGCAGTACTTC.